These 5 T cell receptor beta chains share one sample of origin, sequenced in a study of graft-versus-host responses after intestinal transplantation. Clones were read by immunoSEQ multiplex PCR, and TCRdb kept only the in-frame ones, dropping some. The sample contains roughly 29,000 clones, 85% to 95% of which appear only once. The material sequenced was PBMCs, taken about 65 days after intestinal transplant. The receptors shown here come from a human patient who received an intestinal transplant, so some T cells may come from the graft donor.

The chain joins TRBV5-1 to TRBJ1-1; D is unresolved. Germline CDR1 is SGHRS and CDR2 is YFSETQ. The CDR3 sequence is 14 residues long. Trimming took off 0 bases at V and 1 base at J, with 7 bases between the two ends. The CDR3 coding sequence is TGCGCCAGCAGCTTGGGGCTCACGAACACTGAAGCTTTCTTT. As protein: CASSLGLTNTEAFF.

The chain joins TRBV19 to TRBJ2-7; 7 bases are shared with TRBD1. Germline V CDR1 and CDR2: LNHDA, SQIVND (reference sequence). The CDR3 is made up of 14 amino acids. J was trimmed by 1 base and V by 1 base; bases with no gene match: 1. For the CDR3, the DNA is TGTGCCAGTAGTATAGGACAGGGTTCCTACGAGCAGTACTTC. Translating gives CASSIGQGSYEQYF.

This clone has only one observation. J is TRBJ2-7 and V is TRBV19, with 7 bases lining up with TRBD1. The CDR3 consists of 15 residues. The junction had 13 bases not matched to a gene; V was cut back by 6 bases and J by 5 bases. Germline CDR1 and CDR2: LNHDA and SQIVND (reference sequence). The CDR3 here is CASSPATGTVNEQYF. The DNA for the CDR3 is TGTGCCAGTAGCCCCGCCACCGGGACAGTTAACGAGCAGTACTTC.

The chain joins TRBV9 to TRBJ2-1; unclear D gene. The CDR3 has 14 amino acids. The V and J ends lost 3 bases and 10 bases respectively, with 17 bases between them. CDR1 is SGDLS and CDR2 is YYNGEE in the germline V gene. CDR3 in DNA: TGTGCCAGCAGCGCGGGCCCAAAGCGAATCGAGCAGTTCTTC. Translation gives CASSAGPKRIEQFF.

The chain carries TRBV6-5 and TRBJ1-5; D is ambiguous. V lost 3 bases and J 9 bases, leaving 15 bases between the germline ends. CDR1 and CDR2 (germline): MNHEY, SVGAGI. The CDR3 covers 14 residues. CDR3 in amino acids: CASSYAGAAGPQHF. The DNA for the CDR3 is TGTGCCAGCAGTTATGCAGGAGCTGCTGGGCCCCAGCATTTT.